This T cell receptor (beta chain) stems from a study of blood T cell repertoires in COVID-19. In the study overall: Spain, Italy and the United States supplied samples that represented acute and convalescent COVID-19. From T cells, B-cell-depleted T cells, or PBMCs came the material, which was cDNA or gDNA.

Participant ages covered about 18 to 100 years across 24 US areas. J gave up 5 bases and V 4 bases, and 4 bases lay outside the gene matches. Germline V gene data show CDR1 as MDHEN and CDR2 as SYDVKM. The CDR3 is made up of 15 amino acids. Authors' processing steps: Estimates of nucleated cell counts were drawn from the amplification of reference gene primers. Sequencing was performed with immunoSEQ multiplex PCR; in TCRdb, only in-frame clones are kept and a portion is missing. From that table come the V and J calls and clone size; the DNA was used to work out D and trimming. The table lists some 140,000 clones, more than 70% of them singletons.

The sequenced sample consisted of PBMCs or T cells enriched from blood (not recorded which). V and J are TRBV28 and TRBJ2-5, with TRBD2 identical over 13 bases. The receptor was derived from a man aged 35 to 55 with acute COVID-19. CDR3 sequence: CASSSGTSGTETQYF. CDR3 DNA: TGTGCCAGCAGTTCTGGGACTAGCGGGACGGAGACCCAGTACTTC.